This T cell receptor beta chain originates from a study of identical twins. This clonotype was recorded a few times. What it binds is unknown. Findings of the study overall: Cord blood beta clonotypes present at high abundance carried fewer insertions; no such pattern appeared in memory repertoires.

V lost 5 bases to trimming and J lost 5 bases; unmatched junction nucleotides: 9. Germline CDR1 MNHNS, CDR2 SASEGT. The CDR3 is made up of 16 amino acids. Only healthy Caucasians were enrolled as donors. Template switching, a step in the protocol, added a universal primer site, and cDNA carried unique molecular identifiers. Each CDR3 protein is one row after TCRdb ran MiXCR on the 5' RACE reads. The sample yields some 500,000 distinct CDR3 sequences, more than 9% seen once. These data were also reused for a study on yellow fever vaccine responses in identical twins. From that second work: Reportedly, twins' vaccine T cell responses looked partly convergent and partly personalized.

The receptor was derived from a woman aged 18 to 35 in good health. The chain joins TRBV6-1 to TRBJ2-2; 9 bases agree with TRBD2. Sample: PBMCs. The CDR3 reads CASSTPGGGGTGELFF. DNA of the CDR3: TGTGCCAGCAGTACCCCGGGCGGGGGGGGGACCGGGGAGCTGTTTTTT.